The source of this TCR beta chain is a study of blood T cell repertoires in COVID-19. The overall study: Samples taken during acute and convalescent COVID-19 were collected in the United States, Italy and Spain. The cDNA or gDNA used as material had been derived from T cells, B-cell-depleted T cells, or PBMCs.

This CDR3 has 12 amino acids. V was clipped by 7 bases and J by 7 bases, with 14 bases between them. Germline V gene lookup returns CDR1 MDHEN and CDR2 SYDVKM. The repertoire was sequenced with immunoSEQ multiplex PCR; TCRdb's copy has only in-frame clones and lacks some. The data hold around 41,000 clones, with around 88% observed a single time. Specimen: peripheral blood. The TCR comes from a woman of 80 years or more with active or convalescent COVID-19. This chain joins TRBV28 and TRBJ2-7; tentative D call: TRBD1 (6 bases). The CDR3 protein is CASTNRVGEQYF. The CDR3 DNA reads TGTGCCAGCACTAACAGGGTCGGAGAGCAGTACTTC.